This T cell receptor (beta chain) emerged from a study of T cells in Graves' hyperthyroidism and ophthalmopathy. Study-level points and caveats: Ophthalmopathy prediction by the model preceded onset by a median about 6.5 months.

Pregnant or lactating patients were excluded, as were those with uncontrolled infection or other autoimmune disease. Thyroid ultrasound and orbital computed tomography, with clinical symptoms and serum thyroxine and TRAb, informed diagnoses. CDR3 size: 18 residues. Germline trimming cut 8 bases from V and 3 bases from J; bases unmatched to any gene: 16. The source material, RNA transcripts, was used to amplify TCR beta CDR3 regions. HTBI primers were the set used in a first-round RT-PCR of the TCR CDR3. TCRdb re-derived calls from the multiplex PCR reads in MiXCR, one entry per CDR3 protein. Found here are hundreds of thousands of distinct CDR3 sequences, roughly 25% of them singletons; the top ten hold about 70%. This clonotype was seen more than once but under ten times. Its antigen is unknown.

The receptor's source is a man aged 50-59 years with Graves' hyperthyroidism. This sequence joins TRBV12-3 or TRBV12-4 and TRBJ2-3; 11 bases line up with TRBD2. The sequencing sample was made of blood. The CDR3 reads CASSGLAGPHLGTDTQYF. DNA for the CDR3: TGTGCCAGCTCTGGACTAGCGGGTCCCCACCTGGGAACAGATACGCAGTATTTT.